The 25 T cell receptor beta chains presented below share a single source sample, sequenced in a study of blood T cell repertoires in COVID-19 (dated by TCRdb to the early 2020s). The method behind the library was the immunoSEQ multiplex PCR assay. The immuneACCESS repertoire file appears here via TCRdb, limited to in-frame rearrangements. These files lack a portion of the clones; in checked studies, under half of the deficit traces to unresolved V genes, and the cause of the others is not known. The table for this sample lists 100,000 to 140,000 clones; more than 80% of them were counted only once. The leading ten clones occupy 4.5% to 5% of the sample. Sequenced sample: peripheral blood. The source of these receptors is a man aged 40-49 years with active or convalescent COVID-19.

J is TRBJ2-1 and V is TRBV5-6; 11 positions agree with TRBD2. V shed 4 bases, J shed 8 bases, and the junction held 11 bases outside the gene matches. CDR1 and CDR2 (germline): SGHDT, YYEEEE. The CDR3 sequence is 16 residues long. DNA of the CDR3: TGTGCCAGCAGCCGTCTAAAGCTAGCGGGGGGCGATGAGCAGTTCTTC. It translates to CASSRLKLAGGDEQFF.

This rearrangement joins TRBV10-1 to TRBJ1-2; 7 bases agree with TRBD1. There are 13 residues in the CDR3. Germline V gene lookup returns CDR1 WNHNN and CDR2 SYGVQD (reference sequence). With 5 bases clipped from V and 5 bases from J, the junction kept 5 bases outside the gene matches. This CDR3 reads CASSRQGSYGYTF. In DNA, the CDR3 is TGCGCCAGCAGTAGACAGGGTTCATATGGCTACACCTTC.

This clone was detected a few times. CDR3 bases: TGTGCCAGCAGTACATCCAATGAGCAGTTCTTC. Amino acids: CASSTSNEQFF. The chain uses TRBV28 and TRBJ2-1; D gene uncertain. The CDR3 is 11 residues long. Germline CDR1 and CDR2: MDHEN and SYDVKM. V was cut by 5 bases and J by 6 bases, with 5 bases left in between.

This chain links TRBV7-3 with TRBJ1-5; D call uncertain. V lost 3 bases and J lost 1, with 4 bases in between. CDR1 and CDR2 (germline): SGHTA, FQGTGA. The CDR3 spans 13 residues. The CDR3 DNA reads TGTGCCAGCAGCTTGAGCAGCAATCAGCCCCAGCATTTT. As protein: CASSLSSNQPQHF.

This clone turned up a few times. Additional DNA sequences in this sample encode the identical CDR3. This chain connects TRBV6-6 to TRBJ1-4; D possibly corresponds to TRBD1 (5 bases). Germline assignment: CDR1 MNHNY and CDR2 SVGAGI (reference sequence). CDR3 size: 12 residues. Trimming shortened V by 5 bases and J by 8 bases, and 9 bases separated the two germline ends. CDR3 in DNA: TGTGCCAGCAGTCCAGGGAAGGAAAAACTGTTTTTT. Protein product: CASSPGKEKLFF.

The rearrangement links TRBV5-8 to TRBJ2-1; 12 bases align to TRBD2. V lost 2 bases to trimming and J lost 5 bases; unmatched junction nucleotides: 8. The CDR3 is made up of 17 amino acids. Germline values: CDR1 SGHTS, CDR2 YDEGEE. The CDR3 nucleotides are TGTGCCAGCAGCTTTAGCCCTAGCGGGAGGGCCGACAATGAGCAGTTCTTC. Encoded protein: CASSFSPSGRADNEQFF.

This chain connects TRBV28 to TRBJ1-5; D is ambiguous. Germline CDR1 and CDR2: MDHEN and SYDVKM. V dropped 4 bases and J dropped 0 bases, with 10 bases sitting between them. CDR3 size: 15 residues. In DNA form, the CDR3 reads TGTGCCAGCAGTTGGCCGGGGTATAGCAATCAGCCCCAGCATTTT. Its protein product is CASSWPGYSNQPQHF. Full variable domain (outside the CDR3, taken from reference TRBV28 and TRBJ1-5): DVKVTQSSRYLVKRTGEKVFLECVQDMDHENMFWYRQDPGLGLRLIYFSYDVKMKEKGDIPEGYSVSREKKERFSLILESASTNQTSMYLCASSWPGYSNQPQHFGDGTRLSIL.

The CDR3: CASSMGSTGELFF. In DNA form, the CDR3 reads TGTGCCAGTAGTATGGGGAGCACCGGGGAGCTGTTTTTT. The rearrangement joins TRBV19 to TRBJ2-2; possible D gene TRBD2, 5 bases. CDR3 size: 13 residues. Germline assignment: CDR1 LNHDA and CDR2 SQIVND (reference sequence). Trimming shortened V by 3 bases and J by 4 bases, and 6 bases separated the two germline ends.

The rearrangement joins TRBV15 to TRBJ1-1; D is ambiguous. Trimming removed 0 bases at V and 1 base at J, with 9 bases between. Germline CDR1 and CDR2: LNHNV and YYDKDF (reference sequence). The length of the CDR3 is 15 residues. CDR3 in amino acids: CATSRDWPANTEAFF. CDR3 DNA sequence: TGTGCCACCAGCAGAGATTGGCCCGCGAACACTGAAGCTTTCTTT.

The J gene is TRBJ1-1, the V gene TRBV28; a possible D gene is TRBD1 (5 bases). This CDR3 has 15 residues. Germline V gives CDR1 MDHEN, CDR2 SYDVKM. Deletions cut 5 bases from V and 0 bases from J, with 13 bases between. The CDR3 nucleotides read TGTGCCAGCAGTCCCCACATGGACATGAACACTGAAGCTTTCTTT. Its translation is CASSPHMDMNTEAFF.

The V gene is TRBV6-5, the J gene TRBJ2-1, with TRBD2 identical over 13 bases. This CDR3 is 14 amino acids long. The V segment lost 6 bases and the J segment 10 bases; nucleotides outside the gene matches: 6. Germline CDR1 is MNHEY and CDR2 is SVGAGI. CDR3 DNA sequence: TGTGCCAGCAGCGGGACTAGCGGGGTCGGGGAGCAGTTCTTC. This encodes CASSGTSGVGEQFF.

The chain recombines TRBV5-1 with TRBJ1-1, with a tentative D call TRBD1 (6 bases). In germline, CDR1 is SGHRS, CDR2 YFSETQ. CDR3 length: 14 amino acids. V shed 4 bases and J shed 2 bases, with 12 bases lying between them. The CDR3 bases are TGCGCCAGCAGCGCCGGGGGGCGTAACACTGAAGCTTTCTTT. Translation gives CASSAGGRNTEAFF.

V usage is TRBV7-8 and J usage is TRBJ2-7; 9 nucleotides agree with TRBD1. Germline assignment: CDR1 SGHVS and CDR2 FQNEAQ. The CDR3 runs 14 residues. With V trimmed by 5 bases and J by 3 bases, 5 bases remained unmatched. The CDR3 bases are TGTGCCAGCAGCCCGAGGACAGGGGTCTACGAGCAGTACTTC. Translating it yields CASSPRTGVYEQYF.

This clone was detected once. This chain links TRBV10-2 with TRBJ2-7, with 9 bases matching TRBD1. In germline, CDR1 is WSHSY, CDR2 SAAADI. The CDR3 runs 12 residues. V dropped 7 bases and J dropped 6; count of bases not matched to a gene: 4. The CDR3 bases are TGCGCCAGCACCGGGACAGGGACCGAGCAGTACTTC. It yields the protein CASTGTGTEQYF.

The CDR3 region is CASSLNPPSGVETQYF. In DNA form, the CDR3 reads TGTGCCAGCAGCTTGAATCCTCCTAGCGGGGTTGAGACCCAGTACTTC. The rearrangement joins TRBV5-6 to TRBJ2-5, with TRBD2 matching over 9 bases. V dropped 1 base and J dropped 5; count of bases not matched to a gene: 9. The CDR3 runs to 16 residues. CDR1 is SGHDT and CDR2 is YYEEEE in the germline V gene.

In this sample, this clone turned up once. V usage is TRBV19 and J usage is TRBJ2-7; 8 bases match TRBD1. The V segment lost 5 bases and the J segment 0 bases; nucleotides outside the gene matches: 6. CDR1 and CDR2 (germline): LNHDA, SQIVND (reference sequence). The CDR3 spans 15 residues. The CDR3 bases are TGTGCCAGTAGTTTCCGGGACAGGAACTCCTACGAGCAGTACTTC. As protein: CASSFRDRNSYEQYF.

The CDR3 coding sequence is TGTGCCAGCAGCTACCTTTGGTCGGGGGATGGGTCCTACAATGAGCAGTTCTTC. This translates into CASSYLWSGDGSYNEQFF. This chain joins TRBV7-2 and TRBJ2-1; D perhaps matches TRBD2 (6 bases). V lost 4 bases, J lost 1 base, and 20 bases lay in between. Germline lookup yields CDR1 SGHTA and CDR2 FQGNSA. The CDR3 loop spans 18 amino acids.

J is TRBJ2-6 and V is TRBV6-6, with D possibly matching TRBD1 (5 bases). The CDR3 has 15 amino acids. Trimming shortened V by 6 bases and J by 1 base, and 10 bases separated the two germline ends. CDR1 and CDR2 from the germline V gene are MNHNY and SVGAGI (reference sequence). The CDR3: CASRDTGSGANVLTF. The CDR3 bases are TGTGCCAGCAGGGATACAGGATCTGGGGCCAACGTCCTGACTTTC.

CDR3 coding DNA: TGTGCCAGCAGTTCCCTGACAGGGGGCGATCGAAATACGCAGTATTTT. It translates to CASSSLTGGDRNTQYF. V usage is TRBV27 and J usage is TRBJ2-3, with 10 positions matching TRBD1. Germline V gives CDR1 MNHEY, CDR2 SMNVEV (reference sequence). The V gene end was trimmed by 4 bases and the J gene end by 7 bases; junction bases not matched to a gene: 11. The CDR3 consists of 16 residues.

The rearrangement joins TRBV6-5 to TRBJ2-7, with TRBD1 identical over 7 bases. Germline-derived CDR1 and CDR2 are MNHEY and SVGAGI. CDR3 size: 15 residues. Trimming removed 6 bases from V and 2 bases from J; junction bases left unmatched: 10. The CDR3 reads CASRDGTVSPYEQYF. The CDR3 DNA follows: TGTGCCAGCAGAGATGGGACAGTCTCCCCCTACGAGCAGTACTTC.

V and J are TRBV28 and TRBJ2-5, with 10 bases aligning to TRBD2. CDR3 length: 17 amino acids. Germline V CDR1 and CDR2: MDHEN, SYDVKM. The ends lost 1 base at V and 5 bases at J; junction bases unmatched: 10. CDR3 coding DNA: TGTGCCAGCAGTTTATTGACACTAGCGGGATCTTTTGAGACCCAGTACTTC. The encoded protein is CASSLLTLAGSFETQYF.

The CDR3 protein is CASTLGAGAYEQYF. The CDR3 DNA reads as TGTGCCAGCACCTTGGGGGCAGGGGCCTACGAGCAGTACTTC. The rearrangement uses TRBV28 and TRBJ2-7; D is possibly TRBD1 (6 bases). The CDR3 totals 14 residues. The V gene's germline CDR1 is MDHEN and CDR2 SYDVKM. Trimming pared 7 bases from V and 2 bases from J, leaving 15 bases between.

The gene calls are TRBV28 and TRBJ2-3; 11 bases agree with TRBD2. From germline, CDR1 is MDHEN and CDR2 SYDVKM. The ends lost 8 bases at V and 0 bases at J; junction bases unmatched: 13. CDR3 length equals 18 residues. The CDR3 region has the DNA TGTGCCAGCGGTTCCTTGTCGCTAGCGGGAGGAAGCACAGATACGCAGTATTTT. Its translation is CASGSLSLAGGSTDTQYF.

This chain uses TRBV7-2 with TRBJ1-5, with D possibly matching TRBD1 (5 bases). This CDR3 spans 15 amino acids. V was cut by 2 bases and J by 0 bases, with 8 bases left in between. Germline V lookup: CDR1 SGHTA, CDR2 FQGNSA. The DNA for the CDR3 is TGTGCCAGCAGCTTATCGACAGTTAGCAATCAGCCCCAGCATTTT. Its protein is CASSLSTVSNQPQHF.

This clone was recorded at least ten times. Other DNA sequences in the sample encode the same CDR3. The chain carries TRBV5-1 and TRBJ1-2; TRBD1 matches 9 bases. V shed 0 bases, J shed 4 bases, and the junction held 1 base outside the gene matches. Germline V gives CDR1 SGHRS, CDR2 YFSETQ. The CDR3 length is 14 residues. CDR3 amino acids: CASSLGQGGYGYTF. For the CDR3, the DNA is TGCGCCAGCAGCTTGGGACAGGGGGGCTATGGCTACACCTTC.